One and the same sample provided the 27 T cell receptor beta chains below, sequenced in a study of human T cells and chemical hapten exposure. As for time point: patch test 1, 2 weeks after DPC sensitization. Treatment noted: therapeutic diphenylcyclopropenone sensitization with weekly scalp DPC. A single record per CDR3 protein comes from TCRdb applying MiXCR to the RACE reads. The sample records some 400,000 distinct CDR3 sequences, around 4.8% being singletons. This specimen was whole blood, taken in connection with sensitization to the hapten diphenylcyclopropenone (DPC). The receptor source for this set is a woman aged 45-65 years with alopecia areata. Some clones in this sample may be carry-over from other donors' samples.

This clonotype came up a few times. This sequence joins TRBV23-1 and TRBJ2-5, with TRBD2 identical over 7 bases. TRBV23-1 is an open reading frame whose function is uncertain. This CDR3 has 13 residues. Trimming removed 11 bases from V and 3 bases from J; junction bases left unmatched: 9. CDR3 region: CASKGGRKETQYF. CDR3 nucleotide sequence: TGCGCCTCCAAGGGAGGGCGGAAAGAGACCCAGTACTTC.

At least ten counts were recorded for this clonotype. The CDR3 reads CASSLTRESGVSDTQYF. CDR3 sequence (DNA): TGTGCCAGCAGCTTGACGCGTGAGTCAGGGGTTTCAGATACGCAGTATTTT. This sequence joins TRBV11-3 and TRBJ2-3; a possible D gene is TRBD1 (6 bases). In germline, CDR1 is SGHNT, CDR2 YENEEA. The germline V and J ends were trimmed by 3 bases and 4 bases, with 20 bases remaining between them. This CDR3 spans 17 amino acids.

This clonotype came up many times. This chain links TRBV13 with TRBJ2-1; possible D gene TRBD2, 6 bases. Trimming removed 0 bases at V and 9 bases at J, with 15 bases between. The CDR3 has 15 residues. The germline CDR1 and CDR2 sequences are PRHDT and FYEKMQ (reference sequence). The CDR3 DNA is TGTGCCAGCAGCTTAGGGCGGGGCAGAGGGGTTGAGCAGTTCTTC. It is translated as CASSLGRGRGVEQFF. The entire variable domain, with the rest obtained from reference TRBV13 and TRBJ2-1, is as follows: AAGVIQSPRHLIKEKRETATLKCYPIPRHDTVYWYQQGPGQDPQFLISFYEKMQSDKGSIPDRFSAQQFSDYHSELNMSSLELGDSALYFCASSLGRGRGVEQFFGPGTRLTVL.

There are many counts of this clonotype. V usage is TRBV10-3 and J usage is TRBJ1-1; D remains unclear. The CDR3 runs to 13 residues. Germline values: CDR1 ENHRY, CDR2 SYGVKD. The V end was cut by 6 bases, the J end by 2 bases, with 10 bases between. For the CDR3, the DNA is TGTGCCATCAGCGAGAGGGTAAACACTGAAGCTTTCTTT. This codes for CAISERVNTEAFF.

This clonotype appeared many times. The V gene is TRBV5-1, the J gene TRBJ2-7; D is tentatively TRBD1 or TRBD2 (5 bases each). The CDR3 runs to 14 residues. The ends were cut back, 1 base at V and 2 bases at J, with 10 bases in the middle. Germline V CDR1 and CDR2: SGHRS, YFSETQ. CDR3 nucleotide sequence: TGCGCCAGCAGCTTGCGGGACCCAGCCTACGAGCAGTACTTC. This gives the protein CASSLRDPAYEQYF.

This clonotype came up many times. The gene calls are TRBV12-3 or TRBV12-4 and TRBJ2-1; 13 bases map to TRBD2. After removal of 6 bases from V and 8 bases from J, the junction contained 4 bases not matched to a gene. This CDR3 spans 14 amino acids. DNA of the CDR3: TGTGCCAGCAGAGGGACTAGCGGGAACGATGAGCAGTTCTTC. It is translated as CASRGTSGNDEQFF.

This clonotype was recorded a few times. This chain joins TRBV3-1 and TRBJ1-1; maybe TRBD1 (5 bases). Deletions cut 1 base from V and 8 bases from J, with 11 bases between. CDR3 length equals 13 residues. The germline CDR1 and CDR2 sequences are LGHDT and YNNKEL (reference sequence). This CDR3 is CASSQVSGSEAFF. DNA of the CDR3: TGTGCCAGCAGCCAAGTTTCAGGGAGCGAAGCTTTCTTT.

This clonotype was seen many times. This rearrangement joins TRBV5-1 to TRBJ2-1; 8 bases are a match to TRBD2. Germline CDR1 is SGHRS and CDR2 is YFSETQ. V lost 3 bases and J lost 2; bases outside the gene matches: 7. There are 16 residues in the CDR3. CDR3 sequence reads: CASSYFSGVPYNEQFF. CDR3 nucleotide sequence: TGCGCCAGCAGCTACTTTAGCGGGGTCCCCTACAATGAGCAGTTCTTC.

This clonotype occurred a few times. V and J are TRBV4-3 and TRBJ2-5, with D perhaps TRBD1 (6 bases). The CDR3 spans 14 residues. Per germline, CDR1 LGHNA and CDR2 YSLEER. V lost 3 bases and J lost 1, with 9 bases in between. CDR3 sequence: CASSQEDSQETQYF. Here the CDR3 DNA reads TGCGCCAGCAGCCAGGAGGACAGCCAAGAGACCCAGTACTTC.

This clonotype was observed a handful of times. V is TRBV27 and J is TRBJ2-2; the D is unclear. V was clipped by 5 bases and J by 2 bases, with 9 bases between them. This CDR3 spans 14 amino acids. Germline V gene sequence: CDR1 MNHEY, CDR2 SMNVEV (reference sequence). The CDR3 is CASSPRTNTGELFF. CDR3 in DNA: TGTGCCAGCAGTCCTAGGACCAACACCGGGGAGCTGTTTTTT.

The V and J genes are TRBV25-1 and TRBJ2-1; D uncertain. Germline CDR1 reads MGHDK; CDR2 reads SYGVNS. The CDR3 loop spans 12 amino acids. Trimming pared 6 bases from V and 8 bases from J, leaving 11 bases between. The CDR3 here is CASSLRWDEQFF. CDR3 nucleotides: TGTGCCAGCAGCTTGAGGTGGGATGAGCAGTTCTTC.

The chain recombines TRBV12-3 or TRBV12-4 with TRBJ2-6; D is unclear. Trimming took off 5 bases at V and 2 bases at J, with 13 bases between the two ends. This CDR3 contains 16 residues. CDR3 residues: CASSPFLNAGANVLTF. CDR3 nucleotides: TGTGCCAGCAGTCCTTTTCTAAATGCTGGGGCCAACGTCCTGACTTTC.

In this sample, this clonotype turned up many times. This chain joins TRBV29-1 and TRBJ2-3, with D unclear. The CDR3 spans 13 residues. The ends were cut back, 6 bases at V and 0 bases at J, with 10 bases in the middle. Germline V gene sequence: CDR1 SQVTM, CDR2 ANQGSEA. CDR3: CSVVRVSTDTQYF. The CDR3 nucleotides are TGCAGCGTGGTGCGCGTGAGCACAGATACGCAGTATTTT.

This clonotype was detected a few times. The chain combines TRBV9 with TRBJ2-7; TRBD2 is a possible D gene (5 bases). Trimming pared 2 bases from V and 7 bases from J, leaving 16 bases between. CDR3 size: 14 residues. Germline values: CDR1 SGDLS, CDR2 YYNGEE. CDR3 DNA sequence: TGTGCCAGCAGCGTCGCAAGGGCAGGCGGGGAGCAGTACTTC. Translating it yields CASSVARAGGEQYF.

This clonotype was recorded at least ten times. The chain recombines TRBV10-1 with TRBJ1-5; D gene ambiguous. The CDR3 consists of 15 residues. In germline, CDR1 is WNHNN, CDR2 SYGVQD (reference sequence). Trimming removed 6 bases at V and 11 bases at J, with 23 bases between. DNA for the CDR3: TGCGCCAGCAGAGTATACCGGTGTTTTTTCGCAGCCCAGCATTTT. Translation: CASRVYRCFFAAQHF.

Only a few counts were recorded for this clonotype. CDR3 DNA: TGCGCCAGCAGCCCCTATTTGAACACCGGGGAGCTGTTTTTT. Its protein product is CASSPYLNTGELFF. This chain connects TRBV4-3 to TRBJ2-2; D gene uncertain. Germline V gives CDR1 LGHNA, CDR2 YSLEER. V shed 4 bases and J shed 1 base, with 7 bases lying between them. The CDR3 covers 14 residues.

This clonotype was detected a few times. CDR3 sequence reads: CASSFERGAPYEQYF. The CDR3 DNA follows: TGCGCCAGCAGCTTCGAGCGGGGGGCACCCTACGAGCAGTACTTC. This rearrangement joins TRBV5-1 to TRBJ2-7; 9 bases are shared with TRBD2. CDR3 length: 15 residues. Germline V lookup: CDR1 SGHRS, CDR2 YFSETQ. V was pared by 2 bases and J by 2 bases, with 5 bases of the junction left unmatched.

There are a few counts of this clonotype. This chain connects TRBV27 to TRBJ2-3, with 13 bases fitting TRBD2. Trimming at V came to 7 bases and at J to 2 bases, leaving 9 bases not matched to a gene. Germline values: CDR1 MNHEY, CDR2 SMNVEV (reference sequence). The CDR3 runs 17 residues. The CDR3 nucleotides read TGTGCCAGCACCCGACTGACTAGCGGGGGGATCACAGATACGCAGTATTTT. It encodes CASTRLTSGGITDTQYF.

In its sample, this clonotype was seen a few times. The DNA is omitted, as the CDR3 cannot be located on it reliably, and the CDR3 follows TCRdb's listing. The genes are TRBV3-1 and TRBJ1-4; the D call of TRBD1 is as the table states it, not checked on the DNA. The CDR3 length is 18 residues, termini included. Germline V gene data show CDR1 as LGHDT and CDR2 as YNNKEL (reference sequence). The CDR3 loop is CASSQADRGPLLMKNCFF.

CDR3 in amino acids: CASSAQYF. The CDR3 region has the DNA TGTGCCAGCAGCGCTCAGTACTTC. This chain connects TRBV2 to TRBJ2-7; no clear D gene. Germline CDR1 reads SNHLY; CDR2 reads FYNNEI. CDR3 length: 8 residues. The V gene lost 6 bases and the J gene lost 10 bases, with 4 bases spanning the gap.

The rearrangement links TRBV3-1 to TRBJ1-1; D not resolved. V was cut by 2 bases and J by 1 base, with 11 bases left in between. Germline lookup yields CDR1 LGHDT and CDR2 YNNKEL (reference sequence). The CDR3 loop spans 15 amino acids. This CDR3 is CASSQRLVANTEAFF. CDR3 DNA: TGTGCCAGCAGCCAAAGGTTAGTGGCGAACACTGAAGCTTTCTTT.

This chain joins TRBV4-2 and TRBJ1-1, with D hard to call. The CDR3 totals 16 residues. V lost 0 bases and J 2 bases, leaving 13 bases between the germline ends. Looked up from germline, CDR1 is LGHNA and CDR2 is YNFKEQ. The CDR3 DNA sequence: TGTGCCAGCAGCCAAGATAGGAATACAGTAAACACTGAAGCTTTCTTT. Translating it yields CASSQDRNTVNTEAFF.

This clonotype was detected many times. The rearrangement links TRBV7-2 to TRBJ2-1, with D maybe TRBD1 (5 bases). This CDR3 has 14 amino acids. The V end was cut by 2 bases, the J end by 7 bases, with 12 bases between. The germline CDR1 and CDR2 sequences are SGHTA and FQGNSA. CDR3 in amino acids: CASSLPFSGNEQFF. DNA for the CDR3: TGTGCCAGCAGCTTACCCTTCTCAGGGAATGAGCAGTTCTTC.

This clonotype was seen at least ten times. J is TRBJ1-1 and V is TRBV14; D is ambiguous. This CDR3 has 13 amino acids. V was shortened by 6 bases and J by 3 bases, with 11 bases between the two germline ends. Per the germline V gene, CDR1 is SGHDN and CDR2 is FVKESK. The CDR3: CASRNRGHTEAFF. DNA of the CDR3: TGTGCCAGCAGAAACAGAGGACACACTGAAGCTTTCTTT.

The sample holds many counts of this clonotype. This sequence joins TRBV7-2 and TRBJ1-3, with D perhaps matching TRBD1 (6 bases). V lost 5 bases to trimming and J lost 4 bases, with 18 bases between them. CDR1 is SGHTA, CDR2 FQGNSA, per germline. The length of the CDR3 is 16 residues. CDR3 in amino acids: CASSNIAGVSGNTIYF. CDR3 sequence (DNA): TGTGCCAGCAGCAACATCGCAGGGGTCTCAGGAAACACCATATATTTT.

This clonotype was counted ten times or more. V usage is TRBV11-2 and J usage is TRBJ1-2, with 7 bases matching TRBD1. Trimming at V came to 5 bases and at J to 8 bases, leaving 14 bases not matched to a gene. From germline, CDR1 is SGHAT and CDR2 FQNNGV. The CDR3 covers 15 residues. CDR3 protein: CASSRGLGTEGGYTF. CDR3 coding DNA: TGTGCCAGCAGCCGAGGTTTAGGGACAGAAGGGGGCTACACCTTC.

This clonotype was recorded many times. The DNA for the CDR3 is TGTGCCAGCAGCCCCCCTGGAGGGACTGAAGCTTTCTTT. Translation gives CASSPPGGTEAFF. This chain links TRBV7-9 with TRBJ1-1; D gene ambiguous. V lost 5 bases to trimming and J lost 5 bases, with 12 bases between them. CDR3 length equals 13 residues. Germline V gives CDR1 SEHNR, CDR2 FQNEAQ (reference sequence).